A single sample gave rise to the 9 T cell receptor beta chains below, sequenced in a study of T cells in Graves' hyperthyroidism and ophthalmopathy (dated by TCRdb to about 2019). The protocol used for the library was multiplex PCR. TCRdb records Illumina HiSeq 2000 as the sequencer. TCR beta CDR3 regions were amplified from RNA transcripts. For the first round of RT-PCR on the TCR CDR3, the HTBI primer set was used together with the Qiagen OneStep RT-PCR kit. TCRdb reprocessed the public reads (quality trimming at Q25 with fastp, clone calling with MiXCR) and kept in-frame beta chains. Identical CDR3 protein sequences are pooled into one entry, listed with their most common genes and DNA. This sample has fewer than 600,000 distinct CDR3 sequences in its table, and less than 15% of those were observed once. The ten largest clones take up about 15% of the sample. Source material: blood. The receptors here all came from a woman in her 40s with Graves' hyperthyroidism.

This clonotype was counted many times. The chain is built from TRBV30 and TRBJ2-7, with D possibly TRBD1 on 6 matching bases. The CDR3 loop spans 11 amino acids. The V gene's germline CDR1 is GTSNPN and CDR2 SVGIG (reference sequence). Trimming removed 3 bases at V and 3 bases at J, with 6 bases between. The CDR3 sequence is CAWSRGYEQYF. CDR3 nucleotides: TGTGCCTGGAGCAGGGGCTACGAGCAGTACTTC.

The genes are TRBV4-1 and TRBJ1-1; no reliable D call. Germline V gene sequence: CDR1 MGHRA, CDR2 YSYEKL. V lost 0 bases and J 5 bases, leaving 7 bases between the germline ends. The CDR3 consists of 13 residues. The DNA for the CDR3 is TGCGCCAGCAGCCAAGACGGAGTTACTGAAGCTTTCTTT. Translating it yields CASSQDGVTEAFF.

This clonotype was recorded at least ten times. This rearrangement joins TRBV5-6 to TRBJ2-5, with 8 bases fitting TRBD1. V was pared by 2 bases and J by 5 bases, with 5 bases of the junction left unmatched. Germline V gene lookup returns CDR1 SGHDT and CDR2 YYEEEE. This CDR3 comprises 14 residues. The CDR3 DNA sequence: TGTGCCAGCAGCTTCCCAGGGGGCGGGGAGACCCAGTACTTC. It specifies CASSFPGGGETQYF.

This chain uses TRBV6-5 with TRBJ2-7, with 8 bases identical to TRBD2. Trimming cost V 4 bases and J 4 bases; bases outside gene matches: 18. Germline loops: CDR1 MNHEY, CDR2 SVGAGI. CDR3 length: 18 residues. In DNA, the CDR3 is TGTGCCAGCAGTTCCACTCGGGGGGGCGCTAGGGTGGTATACGAGCAGTACTTC. It is translated as CASSSTRGGARVVYEQYF.

This clonotype was counted a few times. J is TRBJ1-2 and V is TRBV7-8; 12 bases fit TRBD1. The CDR3 length is 18 residues. The junction had 16 bases not matched to a gene; V was cut back by 5 bases and J by 6 bases. Germline V gene data show CDR1 as SGHVS and CDR2 as FQNEAQ. CDR3 in DNA: TGTGCCAGCAGCCTTTCGATATTGGGACAGGGGGCGCGGGATGGCTACACCTTC. Its translation: CASSLSILGQGARDGYTF. Looking up the rest from reference TRBV7-8 and TRBJ1-2 gives the full variable domain: GAGVSQSPRYKVAKRGQDVALRCDPISGHVSLFWYQQALGQGPEFLTYFQNEAQLDKSGLPSDRFFAERPEGSVSTLKIQRTQQEDSAVYLCASSLSILGQGARDGYTFGSGTRLTVV.

This clonotype occurred a few times. CDR3 sequence (DNA): TGTGCCAGCAGCCTTGTGATAGCGGGACCGGAGACCCAGTACTTC. The encoded protein is CASSLVIAGPETQYF. The chain uses TRBV12-3 or TRBV12-4 and TRBJ2-5; 8 bases are shared with TRBD2. Losses at the gene ends were 6 bases for V and 5 bases for J; bases not matched to a gene: 11. There are 15 residues in the CDR3.

This clonotype has ten or more counts. V is TRBV19 and J is TRBJ1-1; 10 nucleotides align to TRBD1. Per the germline V gene, CDR1 is LNHDA and CDR2 is SQIVND (reference sequence). The ends lost 7 bases at V and 0 bases at J; junction bases unmatched: 5. The CDR3 totals 15 residues. The CDR3 coding sequence is TGTGCCAGTACGAGACAGGGGGCGGTGAACACTGAAGCTTTCTTT. It codes for CASTRQGAVNTEAFF. Using reference TRBV19 and TRBJ1-1 for the parts outside the CDR3, the full variable domain is DGGITQSPKYLFRKEGQNVTLSCEQNLNHDAMYWYRQDPGQGLRLIYYSQIVNDFQKGDIAEGYSVSREKKESFPLTVTSAQKNPTAFYLCASTRQGAVNTEAFFGQGTRLTVV.

The chain links TRBV5-6 to TRBJ2-1, with 10 bases that match TRBD1. CDR1 is SGHDT, CDR2 YYEEEE, per germline. The CDR3 has 14 residues. Trimming took 6 bases from V and 5 from J; bases not matched to a gene: 5. CDR3 DNA: TGTGCCAGCAACTCCGGGACAGGGGACAATGAGCAGTTCTTC. Translation: CASNSGTGDNEQFF.

This clonotype was counted ten times or more. The V gene is TRBV2, the J gene TRBJ2-1, with a tentative D call TRBD1 (6 bases). Germline lookup yields CDR1 SNHLY and CDR2 FYNNEI. Trimming cost V 7 bases and J 0 bases, with 16 bases left between them. The CDR3 consists of 16 residues. CDR3 amino acids: CASKARQATSYNEQFF. CDR3 in DNA: TGTGCCAGCAAGGCAAGACAGGCTACCTCCTACAATGAGCAGTTCTTC.